This T cell receptor (beta chain) originates from a study of blood T cell repertoires in COVID-19. Germline CDR1 is SNHLY and CDR2 is FYNNEI. Germline trimming cut 7 bases from V and 6 bases from J; bases unmatched to any gene: 7. There are 14 residues in the CDR3. Under the authors' procedure: Estimated nucleated cell counts came from reference gene primer amplification. Produced via immunoSEQ multiplex PCR; TCRdb's table is partial and in-frame only. The DNA was the basis for D and trimming; V, J and clone size are from that table. This table has about 54,000 clones, roughly 87% appearing once. The gene calls are TRBV2 and TRBJ2-3; TRBD2 matches at 10 bases. The specimen was peripheral blood. The source is a man aged 40-49 years with COVID-19, enrolled during active disease. The CDR3 nucleotides are TGTGCCAGCATGTTGACTAGCGGGTCGGATACGCAGTATTTT. Amino acids: CASMLTSGSDTQYF.